This TCR beta chain was sequenced during a study of blood T cell repertoires in COVID-19. Overall study context: COVID-19 samples, acute and convalescent, were from the United States, Italy and Spain.

CDR3 length: 15 amino acids. V shed 2 bases and J 2 bases; nucleotides not matched to a gene: 3. Per germline, CDR1 MNHEY and CDR2 SMNVEV (reference sequence). Profiling relied on immunoSEQ multiplex PCR, and the TCRdb table lists in-frame clones only, not all of them. The sample lists hundreds of thousands of clones; 91% were seen once. This clonotype was sampled from a woman aged 18-35 years who had recovered from COVID-19. Sample: peripheral blood. The rearrangement links TRBV27 to TRBJ1-3; 7 bases are shared with TRBD1. The CDR3 is CASSLRQGPGNTIYF. The CDR3 DNA sequence: TGTGCCAGCAGTTTAAGACAGGGCCCTGGAAACACCATATATTTT.